Listed here are 29 T cell receptor beta chains from one sample, sequenced in a study of blood T cells in healthy people across ages (dated by TCRdb to 2014 to 2015). The library was built by means of 5' RACE. Sequencing used an Illumina HiSeq 2500. The second PCR ran for about 7 to 11 cycles and used a J-beta primer mix along with a sample-barcoded 5' primer. TCRdb reran the public reads through fastp at Q25 and MiXCR, keeping productive beta chains. Every CDR3 protein is listed once, alongside the most common genes and DNA of its rows. The sample has about 1,800,000 distinct CDR3 sequences on record, roughly 27% of them singletons. 7.7% of the sample is taken by the ten largest. Sequenced: blood. Every receptor here comes from a woman aged 30 to 39 in good health.

V usage is TRBV11-2 and J usage is TRBJ2-7; D is unclear. Per the germline V gene, CDR1 is SGHAT and CDR2 is FQNNGV. The CDR3 has 15 amino acids. Trimming left V 5 bases short and J 0 bases short, with 14 bases between. CDR3 in DNA: TGTGCCAGCAGCCTAAGACTCGATTCCTCCTACGAGCAGTACTTC. Its protein is CASSLRLDSSYEQYF.

This sequence joins TRBV29-1 and TRBJ2-3; D ambiguous. The CDR3 is 11 residues long. V was trimmed by 7 bases and J by 2 bases, leaving 7 bases between them. Per the germline V gene, CDR1 is SQVTM and CDR2 is ANQGSEA. CDR3 coding DNA: TGCAGCGCAGGTAACACAGATACGCAGTATTTT. Encoded protein: CSAGNTDTQYF.

This chain uses TRBV5-1 with TRBJ2-7; no reliable D call. The DNA end favors TRBJ2-5, so the J call may be wrong. This CDR3 spans 13 amino acids. Germline V CDR1 and CDR2: SGHRS, YFSETQ. The CDR3 bases are TGCGCCAGCAGCTTTGAAGTTTTGGAGACCCAGTACTTC. Protein sequence: CASSFEVLETQYF.

This clonotype appeared many times. The chain has TRBV7-2 and TRBJ2-5; a weak D match, TRBD2 (5 bases). In germline, CDR1 is SGHTA, CDR2 FQGNSA. The CDR3 consists of 13 residues. V lost 0 bases, J lost 5 bases, and 7 bases lay in between. The CDR3 region has the DNA TGTGCCAGCAGCTTAGCTCGGAGGGAGACCCAGTACTTC. Translation gives CASSLARRETQYF.

The chain is built from TRBV29-1 and TRBJ2-2; 7 nucleotides agree with TRBD1. After removal of 5 bases from V and 5 bases from J, the junction contained 14 bases not matched to a gene. This CDR3 is built from 16 residues. Germline CDR1 and CDR2: SQVTM and ANQGSEA. CDR3 DNA sequence: TGCAGCGTTCAAATAGACCGGGACAGTAGAACCGGGGAGCTGTTTTTT. Its translation is CSVQIDRDSRTGELFF.

The table lists this clonotype with many counts. The gene calls are TRBV15 and TRBJ1-6; no reliable D call. Germline V lookup: CDR1 LNHNV, CDR2 YYDKDF (reference sequence). The germline V and J ends were trimmed by 1 base and 7 bases, with 2 bases remaining between them. This CDR3 contains 12 residues. CDR3 loop: CATSRGNSPLHF. CDR3 sequence (DNA): TGTGCCACCAGCAGAGGCAATTCACCCCTCCACTTT.

The rearrangement links TRBV6-4 to TRBJ2-3; 7 bases are shared with TRBD1. V trimming: 5 bases; J trimming: 2 bases; junction bases outside the gene matches: 13. CDR3 length equals 17 residues. Germline CDR1 reads MRHNA; CDR2 reads SNTAGT. The CDR3 DNA sequence: TGTGCCAGCAGTACAGGGACAGCCCACCATTACACAGATACGCAGTATTTT. Translation: CASSTGTAHHYTDTQYF.

In its sample, this clonotype was seen once. The chain employs TRBV2 and TRBJ2-1; 10 positions agree with TRBD2. This CDR3 contains 14 residues. The germline CDR1 and CDR2 sequences are SNHLY and FYNNEI. Trimming took 4 bases from V and 8 from J; bases not matched to a gene: 5. The CDR3 here is CASSGLAGVDEQFF. DNA for the CDR3: TGTGCCAGCAGTGGCCTAGCGGGAGTCGATGAGCAGTTCTTC. The complete variable domain, with remaining parts taken from reference TRBV2 and TRBJ2-1, reads EPEVTQTPSHQVTQMGQEVILRCVPISNHLYFYWYRQILGQKVEFLVSFYNNEISEKSEIFDDQFSVERPDGSNFTLKIRSTKLEDSAMYFCASSGLAGVDEQFFGPGTRLTVL.

This chain links TRBV19 with TRBJ2-4; D uncertain. The length of the CDR3 is 13 residues. Germline values: CDR1 LNHDA, CDR2 SQIVND (reference sequence). V was trimmed by 4 bases and J by 5 bases, leaving 9 bases between them. CDR3 bases: TGTGCCAGTAGTACCCACAGCCAAAACATTCAGTACTTC. Its translation is CASSTHSQNIQYF.

The chain links TRBV7-2 to TRBJ2-1; 9 nucleotides match TRBD2. Germline CDR1 reads SGHTA; CDR2 reads FQGNSA. V shed 8 bases, J shed 8 bases, and the junction held 16 bases outside the gene matches. The CDR3 contains 16 residues. CDR3 sequence (DNA): TGTGCCAGCTCTAACCGGGAGCGGGGGGTCGTCGATGAGCAGTTCTTC. It is translated as CASSNRERGVVDEQFF.

This clonotype was observed a handful of times. CDR3 amino acids: CASSQDRDSSSNQPQHF. As DNA, the CDR3 is TGCGCCAGCAGCCAAGACCGGGACAGCAGCTCCAATCAGCCCCAGCATTTT. The gene calls are TRBV4-1 and TRBJ1-5; TRBD1 matches 7 bases. The ends lost 0 bases at V and 3 bases at J; junction bases unmatched: 8. This CDR3 is built from 17 residues. Germline CDR1 reads MGHRA; CDR2 reads YSYEKL.

The CDR3 DNA follows: TGTGCCAGCAGCCAAGGATACGGGTATGGCTACACCTTC. Protein sequence: CASSQGYGYGYTF. The rearrangement uses TRBV3-1 and TRBJ1-2; no clear D gene. Deletions cut 1 base from V and 5 bases from J, with 8 bases between. The CDR3 consists of 13 residues. Germline V gives CDR1 LGHDT, CDR2 YNNKEL (reference sequence).

The chain uses TRBV20-1 and TRBJ2-5, with no clear D. This CDR3 region has 12 residues. Germline CDR1 reads DFQATT; CDR2 reads SNEGSKA (reference sequence). CDR3: CSRREAVETQYF. Written as DNA, the CDR3 is TGCAGCCGACGCGAAGCAGTAGAGACCCAGTACTTC.

As for this clonotype: A much larger clone lies one base from this, so it may be a read error. The chain employs TRBV20-1 and TRBJ2-7; 7 bases are shared with TRBD2. The CDR3 sequence is 15 residues long. The V segment lost 6 bases and the J segment 7 bases; nucleotides outside the gene matches: 18. The V gene's germline CDR1 is DFQATT and CDR2 SNEGSKA (reference sequence). DNA for the CDR3: TGCAGTGCAAGCCGTCCTAGCGGAACCTACAATGAGCAGTACTTC. It yields the protein CSASRPSGTYNEQYF.

This clonotype showed up just a few times. This chain uses TRBV7-9 with TRBJ1-1; TRBD1 matches at 7 bases. J was trimmed by 5 bases and V by 3 bases; bases with no gene match: 6. Germline lookup yields CDR1 SEHNR and CDR2 FQNEAQ (reference sequence). The CDR3 runs to 14 residues. Here the CDR3 reads CASSLAGGLTEAFF. For the CDR3, the DNA is TGTGCCAGCAGCTTGGCAGGGGGACTAACTGAAGCTTTCTTT.

This chain joins TRBV20-1 and TRBJ2-7; D gene uncertain. The CDR3 runs 13 residues. With 3 bases removed from V and 2 bases from J, the gap between germline ends came to 11 bases. Germline V CDR1 and CDR2: DFQATT, SNEGSKA (reference sequence). DNA of the CDR3: TGCAGTGCTAGCCGAGATCCCCCCTACGAGCAGTACTTC. Residues: CSASRDPPYEQYF.

This clonotype was found a few times. The chain employs TRBV11-2 and TRBJ2-5; D is perhaps TRBD1 or TRBD2 (6 bases each). Germline V CDR1 and CDR2: SGHAT, FQNNGV. The CDR3 contains 15 residues. V was trimmed by 3 bases and J by 5 bases, leaving 16 bases between them. In DNA form, the CDR3 reads TGTGCCAGCAGCTTTATTCCTGGGGGGCAGGAGACCCAGTACTTC. This encodes CASSFIPGGQETQYF. The full variable domain, in which reference TRBV11-2 and TRBJ2-5 provide the parts outside the CDR3, is EAGVAQSPRYKIIEKRQSVAFWCNPISGHATLYWYQQILGQGPKLLIQFQNNGVVDDSQLPKDRFSAERLKGVDSTLKIQPAKLEDSAVYLCASSFIPGGQETQYFGPGTRLLVL.

The sample holds a few counts of this clonotype. One end of the junction is discordant with germline, which a read error may explain. The chain recombines TRBV5-1 with TRBJ2-6; D possibly uses TRBD1 or TRBD2 (6 bases each). Germline V CDR1 and CDR2: SGHRS, YFSETQ. The CDR3 has 15 residues. For the CDR3, the DNA is TGCGCCAGCAGCTTGGTGCCCCCGGGGGCCAATGTCCCGACTTTC. Translating gives CASSLVPPGANVPTF. The variable domain in full, with the rest retrieved from reference TRBV5-1 and TRBJ2-6, is KAGVTQTPRYLIKTRGQQVTLSCSPISGHRSVSWYQQTPGQGLQFLFEYFSETQRNKGNFPGRFSGRQFSNSRSEMNVSTLELGDSALYLCASSLVPPGANVPTFGAGSRLTVL.

This rearrangement joins TRBV15 to TRBJ2-7; D gene unclear. CDR1 and CDR2 from the germline V gene are LNHNV and YYDKDF (reference sequence). V was shortened by 5 bases and J by 1 base, with 9 bases between the two germline ends. This CDR3 is 13 amino acids long. CDR3 DNA sequence: TGTGCCACCAGCGCAGACTGGTCCTACGAGCAGTACTTC. Protein product: CATSADWSYEQYF.

This clonotype has a count of ten or more. The chain links TRBV12-3 or TRBV12-4 to TRBJ2-2; 12 nucleotides match TRBD2. V trimming: 6 bases; J trimming: 5 bases; junction bases outside the gene matches: 10. The CDR3 covers 17 residues. The CDR3 nucleotides read TGTGCCAGCAGAGGTACTAGCGGGGGGTTTTGGACCGGGGAGCTGTTTTTT. This sequence encodes CASRGTSGGFWTGELFF.

Turning to this clonotype: Given a much more abundant clone one base away, this may be a read error. CDR3 region: CASGLGLAGEETQYF. CDR3 nucleotide sequence: TGTGCTAGTGGTTTGGGACTAGCGGGAGAAGAGACCCAGTACTTC. V usage is TRBV12-5 and J usage is TRBJ2-5; 12 nucleotides line up with TRBD2. Unmatched junction bases numbered 0, after V lost 1 base and J lost 3 bases. The CDR3 loop spans 15 amino acids. The germline V gene has CDR1 LGHNT and CDR2 FRNRAP. Variable domain in full (rest from reference TRBV12-5 and TRBJ2-5): DARVTQTPRHKVTEMGQEVTMRCQPILGHNTVFWYRQTMMQGLELLAYFRNRAPLDDSGMPKDRFSAEMPDATLATLKIQPSEPRDSAVYFCASGLGLAGEETQYFGPGTRLLVL.

V gene TRBV5-1 combines with J gene TRBJ1-2; D gene ambiguous. The germline V gene encodes CDR1 SGHRS and CDR2 YFSETQ. CDR3 length equals 14 residues. The V end lost 3 bases, the J end lost 9 bases, and 18 bases lay between the germline ends. CDR3 in amino acids: CASSWDGPPNSYTF. In DNA, the CDR3 is TGCGCCAGCAGCTGGGATGGGCCTCCTAACAGCTACACCTTC.

This clonotype was counted a few times. For the CDR3, the DNA is TGCAGTGCTAATGACAGGGAAAAAGCTTTCTTT. Translated: CSANDREKAFF. V usage is TRBV20-1 and J usage is TRBJ1-1; 7 bases match TRBD1. CDR1 and CDR2 from the germline V gene are DFQATT and SNEGSKA (reference sequence). This CDR3 has 11 amino acids. Trimming took 4 bases from V and 9 from J; bases not matched to a gene: 5.

This clonotype has ten or more counts. The V call is TRBV24-1, the J call TRBJ2-1, with TRBD2 as a possible D gene (5 bases). The CDR3 runs to 15 residues. V lost 4 bases to trimming and J lost 4 bases, with 13 bases between them. Germline V gives CDR1 KGHDR, CDR2 SFDVKD. The CDR3 loop is CATSEGRGRYNEQFF. The CDR3 nucleotides are TGTGCCACCAGTGAAGGACGGGGAAGATACAATGAGCAGTTCTTC.

A few counts support this clonotype. The chain recombines TRBV20-1 with TRBJ2-3; D not resolved. Trimming removed 4 bases at V and 2 bases at J, with 10 bases between. The CDR3 runs 13 residues. Germline CDR1 reads DFQATT; CDR2 reads SNEGSKA (reference sequence). CDR3 sequence: CSANVAATDTQYF. CDR3 coding DNA: TGCAGTGCTAACGTGGCGGCCACAGATACGCAGTATTTT.

This clonotype was seen repeatedly, ten times or more. The V call is TRBV10-3, the J call TRBJ2-6; no firm D call. V was pared by 6 bases and J by 0 bases, with 18 bases between. CDR1 ENHRY and CDR2 SYGVKD come from the germline V gene. This CDR3 spans 18 amino acids. CDR3 nucleotide sequence: TGTGCCATCAGGGAAGTTCTCGAGGAAAGCTCTGGGGCCAACGTCCTGACTTTC. Encoded protein: CAIREVLEESSGANVLTF.

Note on this clonotype: A read error may account for a junction end that differs from germline. The V call is TRBV28, the J call TRBJ2-5, with D possibly being TRBD1 or TRBD2 (6 bases each). The DNA matches TRBJ2-7 better at its end, which makes the J call doubtful. The germline gives CDR1 MDHEN, CDR2 SYDVKM. The CDR3 sequence is 15 residues long. CDR3 loop: CTSRGGLWGGYEQYF. The CDR3 DNA is TGTACCAGCAGGGGAGGACTTTGGGGCGGGTACGAGCAGTACTTC.

This clonotype was seen a few times. The chain carries TRBV6-2 or TRBV6-3 and TRBJ2-5; 9 bases agree with TRBD2. J was trimmed by 4 bases and V by 6 bases; bases with no gene match: 9. This CDR3 comprises 15 residues. Germline CDR1 MNHEY, CDR2 SVGEGT. The DNA of the CDR3 is TGTGCCAGCAGGGATAGCGGGAGTCCCGCAGAGACCCAGTACTTC. This gives the protein CASRDSGSPAETQYF.

This clonotype was found many times. The chain has TRBV7-9 and TRBJ2-5; the D is unclear. CDR3 size: 13 residues. Germline CDR1 SEHNR, CDR2 FQNEAQ (reference sequence). V was trimmed by 6 bases and J by 5 bases, leaving 13 bases between them. The CDR3 DNA follows: TGTGCCAGCAGTCGGCCGGTAAAGGAGACCCAGTACTTC. Its protein product is CASSRPVKETQYF.